A single sample gave rise to the 3 T cell receptor beta chains below, sequenced in a study of shared clonotypes between healthy human individuals. The assay was immunoSEQ multiplex PCR, and TCRdb's table has in-frame clones only and misses some. The sample has around 2.1 million clones; almost 96% are singletons. Sequencing was carried out using naive CD4+ T cells sorted from blood. Subset indicated: CD45RA+ positively selected. Receptor source: a man aged 18 to 30 in good health.

This sequence joins TRBV4-1 and TRBJ2-1, with 7 nucleotides matching TRBD1. The J segment lost 4 bases and the V segment lost 1 base, leaving 7 bases of the junction unmatched. The CDR3 contains 16 residues. Germline V lookup: CDR1 MGHRA, CDR2 YSYEKL. CDR3 nucleotides: TGCGCCAGCAGCCAAGTACCGGGACAGCTATACAATGAGCAGTTCTTC. Translating gives CASSQVPGQLYNEQFF.

The rearrangement uses TRBV11-3 and TRBJ2-2; no reliable D call. The germline gives CDR1 SGHNT, CDR2 YENEEA. V was shortened by 3 bases and J by 7 bases, with 9 bases between the two germline ends. This CDR3 is 13 amino acids long. The CDR3 sequence is CASSLFPSGELFF. CDR3 nucleotides: TGTGCCAGCAGCTTGTTTCCGAGCGGGGAGCTGTTTTTT. Variable domain in full (rest from reference TRBV11-3 and TRBJ2-2): EAGVVQSPRYKIIEKKQPVAFWCNPISGHNTLYWYLQNLGQGPELLIRYENEEAVDDSQLPKDRFSAERLKGVDSTLKIQPAELGDSAVYLCASSLFPSGELFFGEGSRLTVL.

The chain links TRBV2 to TRBJ1-2; D uncertain. The CDR3 extends over 14 amino acids. Deletions cut 2 bases from V and 4 bases from J, with 11 bases between. Germline V gene sequence: CDR1 SNHLY, CDR2 FYNNEI. The CDR3 loop reads CASSEPDIIYGYTF. For the CDR3, the DNA is TGTGCCAGCAGTGAACCTGACATAATCTATGGCTACACCTTC.